Below, 16 T cell receptor beta chains from the same sample are listed, as sequenced in a study of T cells after yellow fever vaccination. TCRdb used MiXCR to reprocess the 5' RACE reads, holding one entry per CDR3 protein. The sample holds 300,000 to 450,000 distinct CDR3 sequences, about 8.3% seen once. The sample here was PBMCs, taken roughly 46 days after the first yellow fever vaccination. The source of these receptors is a man aged 18 to 35 who received the YFV17D yellow fever vaccine.

This clonotype occurred many times. The chain is built from TRBV6-1 and TRBJ2-3; 7 nucleotides line up with TRBD1. V was pared by 5 bases and J by 4 bases, with 3 bases of the junction left unmatched. CDR1 MNHNS and CDR2 SASEGT come from the germline V gene. The length of the CDR3 is 13 residues. CDR3 nucleotide sequence: TGTGCCAGCAGTCGACAGGGCCCAGATACGCAGTATTTT. This codes for CASSRQGPDTQYF.

This clonotype appeared a few times. The gene calls are TRBV6-5 and TRBJ2-3; D gene ambiguous. The CDR3 totals 15 residues. CDR1 and CDR2 from the germline V gene are MNHEY and SVGAGI. V lost 2 bases to trimming and J lost 2 bases, with 11 bases between them. The CDR3 sequence: CASSYDGQFTDTQYF. The CDR3 bases are TGTGCCAGCAGTTACGATGGGCAGTTCACAGATACGCAGTATTTT.

This clonotype was seen many times. The V call is TRBV4-1, the J call TRBJ1-1, with D possibly matching TRBD1 (5 bases). The V gene's germline CDR1 is MGHRA and CDR2 YSYEKL. Trimming left V 2 bases short and J 4 bases short, with 14 bases between. The CDR3 has 15 residues. This CDR3 is CASSQRAGFATEAFF. In DNA form, the CDR3 reads TGCGCCAGCAGCCAACGGGCAGGGTTTGCCACTGAAGCTTTCTTT.

V usage is TRBV11-1 and J usage is TRBJ1-1; D gene uncertain. The CDR3 has 14 amino acids. Trimming pared 2 bases from V and 1 base from J, leaving 8 bases between. Germline CDR1 SGHAT, CDR2 FQDESV (reference sequence). CDR3 in amino acids: CASSLLRQNTEAFF. CDR3 coding DNA: TGTGCCAGCAGCTTATTAAGACAGAACACTGAAGCTTTCTTT. Drawing the rest from reference TRBV11-1 and TRBJ1-1, the complete variable domain is EAEVAQSPRYKITEKSQAVAFWCDPISGHATLYWYRQILGQGPELLVQFQDESVVDDSQLPKDRFSAERLKGVDSTLKIQPAELGDSAMYLCASSLLRQNTEAFFGQGTRLTVV.

This clonotype was observed a few times. The CDR3 region is CASSRVASNQPQHF. CDR3 DNA: TGTGCCAGCAGCAGGGTTGCGAGCAATCAGCCCCAGCATTTT. The rearrangement links TRBV12-3 or TRBV12-4 to TRBJ1-5, with D perhaps matching TRBD1 (5 bases). Trimming removed 6 bases at V and 1 base at J, with 10 bases between. This CDR3 comprises 14 residues.

This clonotype was recorded a few times. The chain uses TRBV19 and TRBJ1-5; D is unresolved. Trimming pared 4 bases from V and 7 bases from J, leaving 23 bases between. The CDR3 totals 17 residues. The germline gives CDR1 LNHDA, CDR2 SQIVND (reference sequence). In DNA, the CDR3 is TGTGCCAGTAGTACCCTGGTAGGGTTAGGTTCCCTACAGCCCCAGCATTTT. It is translated as CASSTLVGLGSLQPQHF.

The CDR3 nucleotides are TGTGCCAGCAGCCAAGAGGTATGGGGCGAAAATGAGCAGTTCTTC. Protein: CASSQEVWGENEQFF. This chain links TRBV4-2 with TRBJ2-1; tentatively, D is TRBD1 (5 bases). CDR1 and CDR2 (germline): LGHNA, YNFKEQ. The CDR3 loop spans 15 amino acids. V lost 0 bases and J 7 bases, leaving 13 bases between the germline ends.

The chain is built from TRBV21-1 and TRBJ2-1; TRBD1 was called by the table and not checked on the DNA. TRBV21-1 is classified as a pseudogene. The length of the CDR3 is 18 residues. CDR3 bases: TGTGCCAGCAGCATTTGGACGGGCGCGACTCCATGCTACAATGAGCAGTTCTTC. Its translation: CASSIWTGATPCYNEQFF.

This clonotype was observed a few times. The rearrangement uses TRBV10-3 and TRBJ1-2; 9 positions agree with TRBD1. Trimming took 3 bases from V and 8 from J; bases not matched to a gene: 4. The CDR3 is 13 residues long. CDR1 and CDR2 (germline): ENHRY, SYGVKD. CDR3 sequence reads: CAISDWTGEGYTF. As DNA, the CDR3 is TGTGCCATCAGTGATTGGACAGGGGAAGGCTACACCTTC.

The chain uses TRBV3-1 and TRBJ2-5, with 11 bases matching TRBD2. With 4 bases clipped from V and 4 bases from J, the junction kept 8 bases outside the gene matches. The germline CDR1 and CDR2 sequences are LGHDT and YNNKEL (reference sequence). The CDR3 length is 16 residues. The CDR3 nucleotides read TGTGCCAGCAGCCCAGGAGGACTAGCGGGCAGAGAGACCCAGTACTTC. It specifies CASSPGGLAGRETQYF.

This clonotype occurred a few times. V and J are TRBV6-5 and TRBJ1-2; no reliable D call. The germline V gene has CDR1 MNHEY and CDR2 SVGAGI. The CDR3 covers 15 residues. Trimming stripped 0 bases from V and 5 bases from J, with 13 bases between. The CDR3 protein is CASSYSEVASYGYTF. Written as DNA, the CDR3 is TGTGCCAGCAGTTACTCGGAGGTAGCTAGTTATGGCTACACCTTC.

V is TRBV9 and J is TRBJ1-6; 7 bases fit TRBD1. The ends lost 3 bases at V and 5 bases at J; junction bases unmatched: 5. The CDR3 sequence is 15 residues long. Germline assignment: CDR1 SGDLS and CDR2 YYNGEE. The CDR3: CASSGGQTNNSPLHF. CDR3 DNA sequence: TGTGCCAGCAGCGGGGGACAGACAAATAATTCACCCCTCCACTTT.

This clonotype showed up just a few times. V is TRBV11-2 and J is TRBJ1-2; TRBD1 agrees at 7 bases. This CDR3 has 13 amino acids. The ends lost 3 bases at V and 5 bases at J; junction bases unmatched: 3. Per germline, CDR1 SGHAT and CDR2 FQNNGV. CDR3 protein: CASSLTGQYGYTF. CDR3 in DNA: TGTGCCAGCAGCTTGACAGGGCAATATGGCTACACCTTC.

This clonotype has more than one count but fewer than ten. This chain links TRBV7-9 with TRBJ2-3; 7 bases align to TRBD1. CDR1 and CDR2 (germline): SEHNR, FQNEAQ (reference sequence). The CDR3 length is 15 residues. V lost 5 bases, J lost 2 bases, and 7 bases stayed unmatched. CDR3 sequence (DNA): TGTGCCAGCAGCCACAGGGACAGTTACACAGATACGCAGTATTTT. Its translation is CASSHRDSYTDTQYF. The variable domain in full, with the rest retrieved from reference TRBV7-9 and TRBJ2-3, is DTGVSQNPRHKITKRGQNVTFRCDPISEHNRLYWYRQTLGQGPEFLTYFQNEAQLEKSRLLSDRFSAERPKGSFSTLEIQRTEQGDSAMYLCASSHRDSYTDTQYFGPGTRLTVL.

In this sample, this clonotype turned up many times. The chain is built from TRBV5-1 and TRBJ2-4; 8 nucleotides line up with TRBD2. The junction had 9 bases not matched to a gene; V was cut back by 4 bases and J by 0 bases. Germline CDR1 is SGHRS and CDR2 is YFSETQ. This CDR3 has 17 residues. The CDR3 nucleotides are TGCGCCAGCAGCCCCGGACTAGCCTCAATAGCCAAAAACATTCAGTACTTC. Amino acids: CASSPGLASIAKNIQYF. The variable domain in full, completed from reference TRBV5-1 and TRBJ2-4, reads KAGVTQTPRYLIKTRGQQVTLSCSPISGHRSVSWYQQTPGQGLQFLFEYFSETQRNKGNFPGRFSGRQFSNSRSEMNVSTLELGDSALYLCASSPGLASIAKNIQYFGAGTRLSVL.

This clonotype was seen ten or more times. V and J are TRBV3-1 and TRBJ2-1, with TRBD2 matching 13 bases. The CDR3 sequence is 15 residues long. The V segment lost 5 bases and the J segment 5 bases; nucleotides outside the gene matches: 3. The germline CDR1 and CDR2 sequences are LGHDT and YNNKEL (reference sequence). The DNA for the CDR3 is TGTGCCAGCAGCTCACTAGCGGGGGGGGACAATGAGCAGTTCTTC. The encoded protein is CASSSLAGGDNEQFF.